This TCR beta chain was sequenced during a study of neurological immune-mediated disorders. General observations from the study: There were no CDR3 amino acid sequences shared by expanded clones across subjects, a result suggesting private repertoires in all groups. Phylogenetically, 18 of 34 multiple sclerosis patients' repertoires fell into one related-CDR3 cluster, a possible signature.

The unsorted libraries were made from 2 million PBMCs kept at -80 C. The germline gives CDR1 LGHNA, CDR2 YNFKEQ. This CDR3 is 18 amino acids long. J gave up 0 bases and V 6 bases, and 10 bases lay outside the gene matches. This clonotype came up many times. Its antigen is unidentified. Each TCR transcript was tagged with a 10-nucleotide random UMI during 5'RACE. TCRdb redid the calling of the 5' RACE reads with MiXCR, one entry per CDR3 protein. The sample holds tens of thousands of distinct CDR3 sequences, approximately 3.5% seen once. The rearrangement links TRBV4-2 to TRBJ2-7; TRBD2 aligns across 14 bases. The TCR was taken from a woman between 45 and 65 years old with multiple sclerosis. Sequenced sample: PBMCs. CDR3 nucleotides: TGTGCCAGCAGACCTGGGACTAGCGGGGGAGGAAGCTCCTACGAGCAGTACTTC. Residues: CASRPGTSGGGSSYEQYF.